Here is one TCR beta chain with its context. Its antigen is currently unknown. The data stem from a study of identical twins. The study, taken as a whole, reports: The degree of excess twin sharing was weaker in beta out-of-frame sequences. The study found excess low generation probability among twin-shared out-of-frame alpha sequences.

The CDR3 runs to 17 residues. Trimming left V 0 bases short and J 4 bases short, with 14 bases between. Germline loops: CDR1 SGHRS, CDR2 YFSETQ. Each cDNA held unique molecular identifiers, and template switching gave it a universal primer site. MiXCR was run by TCRdb on the 5' RACE reads, yielding one entry per CDR3 protein. The sample holds 1.5 million to 2 million distinct CDR3 sequences, 32% seen once. The genes are TRBV5-1 and TRBJ2-6; D not resolved. Sequenced input: cord blood. The receptor was derived from a newborn girl in good health. This chain's CDR3 is CASSLEATRWGANVLTF. CDR3 nucleotide sequence: TGCGCCAGCAGCTTGGAGGCCACACGTTGGGGGGCCAACGTCCTGACTTTC.